This TCR beta chain was profiled in a study of blood T cell repertoires in COVID-19. The CDR3 totals 15 residues. The V gene end was trimmed by 5 bases and the J gene end by 8 bases; junction bases not matched to a gene: 10. Germline values: CDR1 SGHAT, CDR2 FQNNGV. Here immunoSEQ multiplex PCR was the method, and the copy in TCRdb shows in-frame clones only, minus some. The table includes 250,000 or so clones, roughly 88% detected once. This TCR came from a middle-aged woman with acute COVID-19. The sample consisted of PBMCs or T cells enriched from blood (not recorded which). The chain employs TRBV11-2 and TRBJ2-1; 9 bases map to TRBD1. The CDR3: CASSKSGQGVHEQFF. For the CDR3, the DNA is TGTGCCAGCAGCAAGTCGGGACAGGGTGTCCATGAGCAGTTCTTC.